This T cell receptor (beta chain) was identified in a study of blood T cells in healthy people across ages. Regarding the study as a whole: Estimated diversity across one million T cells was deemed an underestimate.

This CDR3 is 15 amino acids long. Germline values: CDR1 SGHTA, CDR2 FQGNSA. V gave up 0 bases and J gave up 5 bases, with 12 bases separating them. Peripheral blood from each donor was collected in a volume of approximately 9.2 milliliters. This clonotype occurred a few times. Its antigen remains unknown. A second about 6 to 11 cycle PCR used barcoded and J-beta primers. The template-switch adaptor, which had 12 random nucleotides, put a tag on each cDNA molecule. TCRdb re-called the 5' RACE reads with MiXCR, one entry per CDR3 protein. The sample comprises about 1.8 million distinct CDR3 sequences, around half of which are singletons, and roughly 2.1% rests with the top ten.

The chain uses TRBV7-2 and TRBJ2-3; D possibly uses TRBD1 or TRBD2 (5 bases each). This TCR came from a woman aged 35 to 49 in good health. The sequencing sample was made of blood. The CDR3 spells CASSLAGLARDTQYF. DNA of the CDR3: TGTGCCAGCAGCTTAGCGGGGCTAGCTCGAGATACGCAGTATTTT.